The sequence of this T cell receptor beta chain was determined in a study of shared clonotypes between healthy human individuals. Overall study: Donors had three CD4 naive, three CD4 memory, two CD8 naive and one CD8 memory plate apiece.

Data came from immunoSEQ multiplex PCR; TCRdb stores just in-frame clones and leaves some out. The data contain 550,000 to 750,000 clones, around 95% of them singletons. CD45RO-negative cells were positively selected for CCR7, leaving out terminally differentiated effector memory CD45RA+ cells. The CDR3 length is 12 residues. The germline V gene has CDR1 SEHNR and CDR2 FQNEAQ (reference sequence). V was pared by 4 bases and J by 8 bases, with 8 bases between. The J gene is TRBJ2-2, the V gene TRBV7-9; D remains unclear. The sequenced sample consisted of naive CD8+ T cells sorted from blood. The sequence derives from a woman aged 30 to 39 in good health. The chain's CDR3 is CASSSSGGELFF. The CDR3 DNA sequence: TGTGCCAGCAGCTCGTCGGGTGGGGAGCTGTTTTTT.